These 27 T cell receptor beta chains share one sample of origin, sequenced in a study of cytomegalovirus exposure and HLA in healthy donors (dated by TCRdb to the late 2010s). Libraries were made using the immunoSEQ multiplex PCR assay. A mixture of 60 forward primers for TCR Vbeta segments and 13 reverse primers for TCR Jbeta segments was used in the multiplex PCR. TCRdb limited this immuneACCESS table to in-frame rearrangements with V and J called. A share of clones is missing; checked studies link under half to unresolved V genes, and the rest is unexplained. The sample table shows 200,000 to 250,000 clones, and approximately 70% are seen once. The top ten hold around 2.6% of the sample. Sequenced input: PBMCs. The receptor set was obtained from a man aged 35-49 years in good health and CMV-seropositive.

The chain carries TRBV4-3 and TRBJ2-1; 8 nucleotides match TRBD1. The CDR3 is made up of 14 amino acids. CDR1 and CDR2 (germline): LGHNA, YSLEER. With V trimmed by 4 bases and J by 5 bases, 4 bases remained unmatched. As DNA, the CDR3 is TGCGCCAGCAGCCTCGGACAGGGAGACAATGAGCAGTTCTTC. This translates into CASSLGQGDNEQFF.

V gene TRBV5-1 combines with J gene TRBJ1-4; unclear D gene. Germline-derived CDR1 and CDR2 are SGHRS and YFSETQ. There are 18 residues in the CDR3. With 0 bases removed from V and 0 bases from J, the gap between germline ends came to 15 bases. CDR3 sequence reads: CASSLAEADHATNEKLFF. As DNA, the CDR3 is TGCGCCAGCAGCTTGGCCGAGGCAGACCATGCAACTAATGAAAAACTGTTTTTT. Full variable domain (missing parts from reference TRBV5-1 and TRBJ1-4): KAGVTQTPRYLIKTRGQQVTLSCSPISGHRSVSWYQQTPGQGLQFLFEYFSETQRNKGNFPGRFSGRQFSNSRSEMNVSTLELGDSALYLCASSLAEADHATNEKLFFGSGTQLSVL.

The V gene is TRBV27, the J gene TRBJ2-5; D is perhaps TRBD2 (5 bases). The DNA matches TRBJ2-7 better at its end, which makes the J call doubtful. This CDR3 has 11 residues. Germline CDR1 reads MNHEY; CDR2 reads SMNVEV (reference sequence). CDR3 bases: TGTGCCTCCGGGATCTCCTACGAGCAGTACTTC. Translation gives CASGISYEQYF.

This clone appeared once. The gene calls are TRBV6-6 and TRBJ2-7; 12 nucleotides align to TRBD1. Germline CDR1 and CDR2: MNHNY and SVGAGI (reference sequence). V lost 4 bases to trimming and J lost 5 bases; unmatched junction nucleotides: 6. The CDR3 spans 15 residues. CDR3: CASSSDGTGGHEQYF. DNA for the CDR3: TGTGCCAGCAGTTCCGACGGGACAGGGGGCCACGAGCAGTACTTC.

The chain couples TRBV7-5 to TRBJ1-2; the D segment call TRBD1 is taken from the table without a DNA check. TRBV7-5 is reported as a pseudogene. This CDR3 is 13 amino acids long. The CDR3 loop reads CVRSLRQGEGYTF. The CDR3, as DNA: TGTGTCAGAAGCTTACGACAGGGGGAGGGCTACACCTTC.

The J gene is TRBJ1-2, the V gene TRBV5-1, with 7 nucleotides matching TRBD1. CDR3 length: 12 amino acids. Germline V gene lookup returns CDR1 SGHRS and CDR2 YFSETQ. V was clipped by 4 bases and J by 4 bases; unmatched bases: 1. CDR3 nucleotides: TGCGCCAGCAGCGGGGACAGCTATGGCTACACCTTC. As protein: CASSGDSYGYTF. Complete variable domain (other parts from reference TRBV5-1 and TRBJ1-2): KAGVTQTPRYLIKTRGQQVTLSCSPISGHRSVSWYQQTPGQGLQFLFEYFSETQRNKGNFPGRFSGRQFSNSRSEMNVSTLELGDSALYLCASSGDSYGYTFGSGTRLTVV.

This clone is a singleton in its sample. The rearrangement links TRBV9 to TRBJ1-6; 7 bases map to TRBD1. The CDR3 runs to 14 residues. V shed 3 bases and J 5 bases; nucleotides not matched to a gene: 2. Germline assignment: CDR1 SGDLS and CDR2 YYNGEE. The CDR3 coding sequence is TGTGCCAGCAGCGCCGGGACAGATAATTCACCCCTCCACTTT. This sequence encodes CASSAGTDNSPLHF. Together with reference TRBV9 and TRBJ1-6, the CDR3 gives the full variable domain: DSGVTQTPKHLITATGQRVTLRCSPRSGDLSVYWYQQSLDQGLQFLIQYYNGEERAKGNILERFSAQQFPDLHSELNLSSLELGDSALYFCASSAGTDNSPLHFGNGTRLTVT.

V and J are TRBV4-3 and TRBJ2-4, with TRBD2 matching 8 bases. V lost 1 base, J lost 6 bases, and 2 bases stayed unmatched. This CDR3 spans 14 amino acids. CDR1 LGHNA and CDR2 YSLEER come from the germline V gene. The CDR3 DNA sequence: TGCGCCAGCAGCCAAGTCGGGGGGGGAAACATTCAGTACTTC. Translating it yields CASSQVGGGNIQYF.

This rearrangement joins TRBV2 to TRBJ1-2; D is possibly TRBD1 (6 bases). This CDR3 has 13 amino acids. The V gene's germline CDR1 is SNHLY and CDR2 FYNNEI. Trimming shortened V by 6 bases and J by 5 bases, and 13 bases separated the two germline ends. CDR3 in amino acids: CASRDSRPYGYTF. CDR3 DNA: TGTGCCAGCAGGGACAGTAGACCTTATGGCTACACCTTC.

This chain uses TRBV28 with TRBJ2-7; possible D gene TRBD2, 7 bases. Trimming took off 8 bases at V and 5 bases at J, with 28 bases between the two ends. CDR1 and CDR2 from the germline V gene are MDHEN and SYDVKM. This CDR3 spans 17 amino acids. The CDR3 loop reads CASPLRTGGFRRDEQYF. CDR3 nucleotide sequence: TGTGCCAGCCCCCTCCGAACGGGGGGCTTCCGGCGGGACGAGCAGTACTTC.

This clone is a singleton in its sample. This chain connects TRBV7-9 to TRBJ2-3; tentative D call: TRBD2 (5 bases). CDR3 length: 15 amino acids. V lost 1 base and J 0 bases, leaving 8 bases between the germline ends. Germline-derived CDR1 and CDR2 are SEHNR and FQNEAQ (reference sequence). Written as DNA, the CDR3 is TGTGCCAGCAGCTTAGACGGACTTAGCACAGATACGCAGTATTTT. This codes for CASSLDGLSTDTQYF.

The chain joins TRBV11-2 to TRBJ2-5; TRBD1 is a possible D gene (5 bases). The CDR3 length is 15 residues. Germline assignment: CDR1 SGHAT and CDR2 FQNNGV. V dropped 0 bases and J dropped 2 bases, with 10 bases sitting between them. CDR3 nucleotides: TGTGCCAGCAGCTTAGATTGGGGCTCTCAAGAGACCCAGTACTTC. It yields the protein CASSLDWGSQETQYF. Combining the CDR3 with reference TRBV11-2 and TRBJ2-5 gives the whole variable domain EAGVAQSPRYKIIEKRQSVAFWCNPISGHATLYWYQQILGQGPKLLIQFQNNGVVDDSQLPKDRFSAERLKGVDSTLKIQPAKLEDSAVYLCASSLDWGSQETQYFGPGTRLLVL.

This chain joins TRBV6-5 and TRBJ1-2, with 9 bases aligning to TRBD1. V lost 2 bases to trimming and J lost 8 bases; unmatched junction nucleotides: 6. The CDR3 is 14 amino acids. Per the germline V gene, CDR1 is MNHEY and CDR2 is SVGAGI. CDR3 DNA sequence: TGTGCCAGCAGTTACGGGACAGGGAACGGCGGCTACACCTTC. Translation gives CASSYGTGNGGYTF.

This clone was found once. The chain uses TRBV28 and TRBJ2-7; 7 bases are shared with TRBD1. The V gene's germline CDR1 is MDHEN and CDR2 SYDVKM. The CDR3 consists of 15 residues. V lost 2 bases to trimming and J lost 5 bases; unmatched junction nucleotides: 9. In nucleotides, the CDR3 is TGTGCCAGCAGTTTAAGCTCAGGGGGTAGGGACGAGCAGTACTTC. It translates to CASSLSSGGRDEQYF.

This clone has just one count. Other DNA sequences in the same sample also yield this CDR3. The DNA for the CDR3 is TGTGCCAGCAGCTTAGCGCGTTTCCAGGACAGATACAACTATGGCTACACCTTC. This translates into CASSLARFQDRYNYGYTF. This chain uses TRBV7-8 with TRBJ1-2; possibly TRBD1 for D (6 bases). Trimming removed 0 bases from V and 2 bases from J, with 19 bases in between. CDR3 length: 18 residues. In germline, CDR1 is SGHVS, CDR2 FQNEAQ.

This chain joins TRBV5-1 and TRBJ1-2; the D is unclear. Per germline, CDR1 SGHRS and CDR2 YFSETQ. V was pared by 4 bases and J by 8 bases, with 15 bases between. The CDR3 loop spans 13 amino acids. CDR3 nucleotide sequence: TGCGCCAGCAGCCCCGAGGGAGGGCGAGGCTACACCTTC. It is translated as CASSPEGGRGYTF. The variable domain in full, completed from reference TRBV5-1 and TRBJ1-2, reads KAGVTQTPRYLIKTRGQQVTLSCSPISGHRSVSWYQQTPGQGLQFLFEYFSETQRNKGNFPGRFSGRQFSNSRSEMNVSTLELGDSALYLCASSPEGGRGYTFGSGTRLTVV.

The rearrangement uses TRBV5-6 and TRBJ2-6, with 8 bases fitting TRBD1. Trimming removed 4 bases from V and 2 bases from J; junction bases left unmatched: 2. The length of the CDR3 is 15 residues. The germline V gene encodes CDR1 SGHDT and CDR2 YYEEEE. CDR3 loop: CASSLQGAGANVLTF. The CDR3 DNA sequence: TGTGCCAGCAGCCTACAGGGGGCTGGGGCCAACGTCCTGACTTTC.

The V and J genes are TRBV19 and TRBJ2-1; 10 bases agree with TRBD2. The CDR3 totals 16 residues. Trimming removed 6 bases from V and 4 bases from J; junction bases left unmatched: 9. Germline V gene data show CDR1 as LNHDA and CDR2 as SQIVND (reference sequence). The CDR3 sequence: CASRISASGGYNEQFF. CDR3 DNA: TGTGCCAGTAGAATCTCGGCTAGCGGGGGTTACAATGAGCAGTTCTTC.

The chain carries TRBV9 and TRBJ2-3, with D uncertain. Germline V CDR1 and CDR2: SGDLS, YYNGEE. The germline V and J ends were trimmed by 0 bases and 1 base, with 12 bases remaining between them. The CDR3 has 16 residues. CDR3 protein: CASSVVGYYRTDTQYF. The CDR3 region has the DNA TGTGCCAGCAGCGTAGTTGGCTACTATCGCACAGATACGCAGTATTTT.

This chain connects TRBV6-5 to TRBJ2-2; no clear D. Germline CDR1 and CDR2: MNHEY and SVGAGI. The ends were cut back, 2 bases at V and 3 bases at J, with 13 bases in the middle. The CDR3 is 16 residues long. Here the CDR3 DNA reads TGTGCCAGCAGTTACACACTCGCGGTCGACACCGGGGAGCTGTTTTTT. This gives the protein CASSYTLAVDTGELFF.

The chain has TRBV5-1 and TRBJ2-1; D gene uncertain. The CDR3 has 16 amino acids. V shed 4 bases and J shed 0 bases, with 14 bases lying between them. CDR1 and CDR2 from the germline V gene are SGHRS and YFSETQ. CDR3 amino acids: CASSVDSYRSYNEQFF. CDR3 nucleotide sequence: TGCGCCAGCAGCGTCGACTCTTACCGCTCCTACAATGAGCAGTTCTTC.

This clone was observed a few times. The chain links TRBV9 to TRBJ2-1; 9 bases map to TRBD1. Germline CDR1 reads SGDLS; CDR2 reads YYNGEE. CDR3 length equals 16 residues. The J segment lost 7 bases and the V segment lost 4 bases, leaving 12 bases of the junction unmatched. CDR3 residues: CASSPRDREIGNEQFF. In nucleotides, the CDR3 is TGTGCCAGCAGCCCCAGGGACAGGGAGATAGGGAATGAGCAGTTCTTC.

This chain joins TRBV11-2 and TRBJ2-3; 7 bases map to TRBD1. The length of the CDR3 is 15 residues. The germline gives CDR1 SGHAT, CDR2 FQNNGV. Trimming at V came to 5 bases and at J to 3 bases, leaving 8 bases not matched to a gene. This chain's CDR3 is CASSPTGVRTDTQYF. For the CDR3, the DNA is TGTGCCAGCAGCCCAACAGGGGTCCGAACAGATACGCAGTATTTT. The full variable domain, its missing parts supplied by reference TRBV11-2 and TRBJ2-3, is EAGVAQSPRYKIIEKRQSVAFWCNPISGHATLYWYQQILGQGPKLLIQFQNNGVVDDSQLPKDRFSAERLKGVDSTLKIQPAKLEDSAVYLCASSPTGVRTDTQYFGPGTRLTVL.

This chain joins TRBV5-1 and TRBJ2-2, with a tentative D call TRBD1 (6 bases). CDR3 length: 15 residues. V dropped 4 bases and J dropped 6 bases, with 16 bases sitting between them. Germline CDR1 is SGHRS and CDR2 is YFSETQ. CDR3 nucleotide sequence: TGCGCCAGCAGCCACCCTGACAGGATACCCGGGGAGCTGTTTTTT. This codes for CASSHPDRIPGELFF.

The chain joins TRBV7-9 to TRBJ1-1; 7 bases map to TRBD1. J lost 7 bases, V lost 7 bases, and 9 bases had no gene match. Germline assignment: CDR1 SEHNR and CDR2 FQNEAQ (reference sequence). This CDR3 has 13 residues. CDR3 in DNA: TGTGCCAGCATAGGACAGGCTGGGGTTGAAGCTTTCTTT. This sequence encodes CASIGQAGVEAFF. The variable domain in full, with the rest retrieved from reference TRBV7-9 and TRBJ1-1, is DTGVSQNPRHKITKRGQNVTFRCDPISEHNRLYWYRQTLGQGPEFLTYFQNEAQLEKSRLLSDRFSAERPKGSFSTLEIQRTEQGDSAMYLCASIGQAGVEAFFGQGTRLTVV.

Only one count was recorded for this clone. This rearrangement joins TRBV7-9 to TRBJ1-4; TRBD1 agrees at 11 bases. This CDR3 spans 16 amino acids. V lost 5 bases, J lost 7 bases, and 9 bases stayed unmatched. CDR1 SEHNR and CDR2 FQNEAQ come from the germline V gene (reference sequence). In nucleotides, the CDR3 is TGTGCCAGCAGCGTCTCGCGGGACAGGGGGAGTGAAAAACTGTTTTTT. Its protein is CASSVSRDRGSEKLFF. Variable domain in full (rest from reference TRBV7-9 and TRBJ1-4): DTGVSQNPRHKITKRGQNVTFRCDPISEHNRLYWYRQTLGQGPEFLTYFQNEAQLEKSRLLSDRFSAERPKGSFSTLEIQRTEQGDSAMYLCASSVSRDRGSEKLFFGSGTQLSVL.

The chain employs TRBV9 and TRBJ2-3; 10 bases are a match to TRBD2. From germline, CDR1 is SGDLS and CDR2 YYNGEE. The V gene end was trimmed by 0 bases and the J gene end by 5 bases; junction bases not matched to a gene: 6. The CDR3 spans 16 residues. The CDR3 nucleotides are TGTGCCAGCAGCGTAGTTTCTAGCGGGGGCAAAGATACGCAGTATTTT. Translation gives CASSVVSSGGKDTQYF.